This TCR beta chain emerged from a study of monozygotic twins with inflammatory bowel disease (dated 2019 in TCRdb). Regarding the research as a whole: The complete study included 30 or so monozygotic twin pairs: 19 IBD-discordant Danish pairs and nine German pairs, of which four were IBD-concordant and five were IBD-discordant. The search for disease-associated traits relied mainly on comparing IBD patients with their genetically identical healthy co-twins within discordant pairs. Each individual had, on average, about 151 000 unique TCRalpha sequences and 181 000 unique TCRbeta sequences available for analysis.

Measured from the cysteine to the phenylalanine, the CDR3 is 16 residues long. This entry has no DNA. From the germline V gene (reference sequence), CDR1 is DFQATT and CDR2 is SNEGSKA. From each donor, an approximately 2.4 ml peripheral blood sample was collected into PAXgene tubes and kept at -80 degrees C. Without T cell sorting, total RNA was isolated from whole blood using the PAXgene blood miRNA kit on an automated QIAcube. Peripheral blood from monozygotic twin pairs concordant or discordant for inflammatory bowel disease was subjected to deep TCRalpha and TCRbeta repertoire profiling with unique molecular barcoding. Smoking habits were recorded for all twin pairs, and each individual was classified as a current, former or never smoker. Broader findings and caveats from the paper: No difference in repertoire similarity was observed between concordant and discordant twins, possibly owing to limited statistical power. The analysis was unable to tell apart different T cell subtypes. Background noise and inter-individual variability may have been introduced into the repertoires by the differing immunosuppressive treatments among patients. Compared with healthy twins, IBD patients had fewer clonotypes in common with other individuals, a difference most pronounced in patients showing signs of disease activity. No single strong signal or clonotype linked to IBD turned up in the results, so the idea that one exists was not supported. IBD patients had lower TCRbeta repertoire diversity, measured by the inverse Simpson index, than their healthy co-twins.

Libraries came from 5' RACE. For each TCR library, approximately 3,700 ng of total RNA was used. cDNA was synthesized with SMARTScribe reverse transcriptase in eight separate reactions per sample. During cDNA synthesis, template switching was used to introduce unique molecular identifiers that contained a 6-nucleotide sample barcode. TCRalpha and TCRbeta cDNA was amplified by two nested PCRs of 16 and 9 cycles, with bead purification after each PCR. Before amplification, the cDNA was treated with uracil DNA-glycosylase and purified using the QIAquick PCR purification kit. The second PCR was the step at which Illumina TruSeq-compatible adapters and sample-specific barcodes were added. Library quality and concentration were checked on TapeStation and Qubit, and libraries were pooled at 5 ng each. Pooled libraries were sequenced on an Illumina HiSeq2500 single-index Rapid Run with 2 x 100 bp reads and custom sequencing primers. The original pipeline was this. MiGEC version 1.2.6 was used for UMI-based consensus assembly to correct PCR and sequencing errors. MiXCR version 2.1.1 was used to carry out V(D)J alignment, clonotype assembly and CDR3 extraction. Normalisation of gene usage, clonotype sharing and MAIT/NKT TCR abundance was achieved by analysing the top 1000, 10 000 and 20 000 clonotypes per sample. Diversity was computed as the inverse Simpson index with the vegan R package after downsampling to 27 000 UMIs. Paired Mann-Whitney U tests were applied to discordant twin pairs, with Benjamini-Hochberg correction for multiple testing. Based on TCRdb reprocessing of the reads, there is one entry per CDR3 protein sequence, and DNA is missing. These V and J calls rely on TCRdb rather than the paper's analysis. The sample table holds around 380,000 distinct CDR3 sequences. The top ten hold more than 2% of the sample.

On this clonotype itself: It lacks a known antigen.

The chain joins TRBV20-1 to TRBJ1-3; TCRdb designates TRBD1, a call that cannot be tested without DNA. The specimen sequenced was blood. The receptor was derived from a human donor with ulcerative colitis or Crohn's disease, or a healthy co-twin of an affected twin (not recorded which). The CDR3 has the sequence CSASRTGGRSGNTIYF.